These 3 T cell receptor beta chains originate from one sample sequenced in a study of blood T cell repertoires in COVID-19. Profiled with immunoSEQ multiplex PCR; TCRdb holds only in-frame clones, not every one. The repertoire has 300,000 to 350,000 clones, approximately 83% of them found once; the top ten carry roughly 2%. Sequencing was done on a sample of PBMCs or T cells enriched from blood (not recorded which). These receptors were collected from a man aged 25-40 years who had recovered from COVID-19.

In this sample, this clone turned up once. The chain joins TRBV4-1 to TRBJ1-3, with D uncertain. Germline V gene data show CDR1 as MGHRA and CDR2 as YSYEKL. This CDR3 spans 17 amino acids. Trimming shortened V by 4 bases and J by 2 bases, and 18 bases separated the two germline ends. This CDR3 reads CASSPLLGIGAGNTIYF. The CDR3 DNA sequence: TGCGCCAGCAGCCCTTTACTAGGGATCGGGGCTGGAAACACCATATATTTT.

V usage is TRBV7-9 and J usage is TRBJ1-2; TRBD1 might be the D (6 bases). Germline CDR1 and CDR2: SEHNR and FQNEAQ (reference sequence). Trimming cost V 3 bases and J 6 bases, with 11 bases left between them. This CDR3 spans 13 amino acids. CDR3 sequence (DNA): TGTGCCAGCAGCTTGGACAGTACCCATGGCTACACCTTC. Translating it yields CASSLDSTHGYTF.

This chain uses TRBV4-3 with TRBJ2-7; TRBD1 is a possible D gene (6 bases). With 4 bases removed from V and 0 bases from J, the gap between germline ends came to 22 bases. The CDR3 is 18 amino acids. Germline V gene lookup returns CDR1 LGHNA and CDR2 YSLEER. In nucleotides, the CDR3 is TGCGCCAGCAGCCTCCTTCCCCCCGGCCAGGGGATCTCCTACGAGCAGTACTTC. Residues: CASSLLPPGQGISYEQYF.